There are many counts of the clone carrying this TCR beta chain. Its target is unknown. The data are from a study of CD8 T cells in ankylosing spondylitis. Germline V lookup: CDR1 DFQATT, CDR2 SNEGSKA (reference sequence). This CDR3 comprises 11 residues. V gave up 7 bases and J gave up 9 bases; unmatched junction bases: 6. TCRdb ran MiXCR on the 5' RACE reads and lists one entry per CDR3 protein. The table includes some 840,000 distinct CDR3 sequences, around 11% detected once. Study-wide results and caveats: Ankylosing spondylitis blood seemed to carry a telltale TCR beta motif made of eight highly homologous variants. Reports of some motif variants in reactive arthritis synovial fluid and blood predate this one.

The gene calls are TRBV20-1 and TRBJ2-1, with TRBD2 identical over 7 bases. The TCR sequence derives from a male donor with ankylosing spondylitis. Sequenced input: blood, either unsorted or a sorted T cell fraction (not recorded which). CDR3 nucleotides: TGCAGTGATGGCGGGAGCGGTGAGCAGTTCTTC. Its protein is CSDGGSGEQFF.